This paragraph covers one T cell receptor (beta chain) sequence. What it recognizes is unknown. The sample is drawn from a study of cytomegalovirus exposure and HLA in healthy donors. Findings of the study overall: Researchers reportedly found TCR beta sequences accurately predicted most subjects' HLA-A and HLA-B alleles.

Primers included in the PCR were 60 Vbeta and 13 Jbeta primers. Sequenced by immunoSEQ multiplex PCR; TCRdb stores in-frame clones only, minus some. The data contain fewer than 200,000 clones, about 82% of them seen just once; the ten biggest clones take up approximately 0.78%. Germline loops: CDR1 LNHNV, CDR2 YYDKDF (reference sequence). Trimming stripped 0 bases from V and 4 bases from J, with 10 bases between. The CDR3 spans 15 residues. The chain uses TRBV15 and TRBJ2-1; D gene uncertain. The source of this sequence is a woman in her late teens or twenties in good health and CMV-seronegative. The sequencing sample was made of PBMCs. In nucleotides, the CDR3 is TGTGCCACCAGCAGAGATAACACGAGGTACAATGAGCAGTTCTTC. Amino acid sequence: CATSRDNTRYNEQFF.